The TCR beta chain described here comes from a study of blood T cells in healthy people across ages (dated by TCRdb to the mid-2010s). In terms of the full investigation: Template switching captured roughly one uniquely barcoded TCR beta cDNA molecule per two T cells in model experiments. The study measured age-related changes in TCR beta repertoire diversity using deep sequencing normalized with unique cDNA molecular identifiers. Four age groups were formed from the donors: young (average around 15 years), middle-aged (approximately 39), aged (62) and long-lived (approximately 78). Using the same blood draw, the study looked at two additional independent replicas of 1 million unique cDNA reads for two donors, one aged 18 to 29 and the other aged 80 or older.

The 40 or so donors, aged roughly 6 to 95 years, were systemically healthy Caucasian individuals from Russia. Ten milliliters of peripheral blood were drawn from each donor into EDTA-treated Vacutainer tubes. Ficoll-Paque density-gradient centrifugation was used to isolate PBMCs, with at least 6.5 million obtained per sample. Total RNA, at least 5 micrograms per sample, was extracted from PBMCs with Trizol reagent. The percentages of naive CD45RAhigh/CD27high T cells were determined by flow cytometry on a PBMC aliquot from every donor. Preparation of the library involved 5' RACE. TCRdb shows the sequencer as Illumina HiSeq 2500. A second PCR of roughly 6 to 12 cycles was run with a J-beta primer mix and a sample-barcoded 5' primer. A template-switch 5' adaptor carrying 12 random nucleotides introduced a unique molecular identifier onto each TCR beta cDNA molecule. Each sample yielded at least 2.5 million CDR3-containing paired-end reads. First-strand cDNA synthesis was performed from all RNA using the Mint cDNA synthesis kit, with priming by a TRBC-specific oligonucleotide. All cDNA was treated with uracil-DNA glycosylase and then went through a first 18-cycle PCR with the universal primers M1SS and BC2_uni_R. Under the source paper's analysis protocol: Each sample was normalized by randomly selecting 1 million high-quality reads, each carrying a distinct molecular identifier. Instead of being binned into consensus sequences, reads that shared molecular identifiers were thrown out. CDR3 identification, clonotype clustering and error correction used MiTCR with a Q25 quality threshold and the strictest error-elimination algorithm. A nonparametric unseen species model with Euler transformation was used to estimate a lower bound on total TCR beta diversity. In TCRdb, the public reads were trimmed at Q25 with fastp and aligned with MiXCR, with productive beta chains retained. Rows with a matching CDR3 protein are joined into one entry that keeps the most common DNA and genes. TCRdb's processing, not the study's, gives the V and J calls here. The sample table shows approximately 760,000 distinct CDR3 sequences, and around 25% are seen once. Just under 9.5% of the sample is held by the ten biggest clonotypes.

The table lists this clonotype with a few counts. Its antigen target is currently unknown. Base qualities are missing; no much larger clone stands one base away. Points the paper makes about the study in general: There was a strong correlation between observed TCR beta diversity and the percentage of naive T cells measured by flow cytometry. Estimates of total diversity based on one million sequenced T cells were regarded as lower bounds and as underestimates. Compared with the aged group, the long-lived group had more naive CD4+ T cells, fewer expanded clones and increased TCR diversity, suggesting age selection. Donor CMV infection status was unknown, potentially confounding age-related changes in expanded clonotypes. Since profiling was done on bulk unsorted PBMCs, naive and antigen-experienced compartments could not be conclusively compared. Observed TCR beta diversity per million T cells fell roughly linearly with age, and a significant reduction was already apparent by age around 40.

Taken from the germline V gene, the CDR1 and CDR2 loops are MNHEY and SVGAGI. Trimming takes 0 bases from V and 3 bases from J, and the germline ends sit 21 bases apart. The CDR3 spans 19 residues, from the cysteine through the phenylalanine. This entry keeps only the CDR3 DNA: 57 bases, framed from base 1. The sample was also reused in another study, on T cells of mothers and their children. Per the second study: Nine systemically healthy Caucasian individuals, comprising three mothers and their six children, were included as donors. cDNA synthesis used all of the extracted RNA, with roughly 1.5 ug of RNA in each 15 ul reaction. Sample barcodes and 2-4 random nucleotides were added via the M1S primer in the second PCR. Over 8 million TCR beta CDR3 reads were obtained for each mother, and 2.5 million to 3 million reads were obtained for each child. TCR recombination output is similarly shaped by thymic selection in related and unrelated pairs, with a minor effect exerted by inherited differences. Normalized repertoire overlap was always found to be slightly, but never significantly, higher in related mother-child pairs than in unrelated mother-child pairs. No persistent microchimeric T cell clones were found, with a detection sensitivity of roughly 100 clones per million clonotypes. Deep NGS was used in the study to compare the TCR beta repertoires of mothers and children and to look for features that separate related mother-child pairs from unrelated individuals. Mothers averaged approximately 40 +/- 4 years of age and children averaged around 10 +/- 4 years. After adapters were ligated using NEBNext reagents, the libraries underwent 100+100 nt paired-end sequencing on an Illumina HiSeq 2000. Mother and child libraries were prepared a month apart and sequenced in separate runs to prevent cross-contamination. Each donor had between roughly 450,000 and 2,300,000 distinct TCR beta clonotypes identified. Naive TCR beta clonotypes were estimated from low-frequency clonotypes matched to each donor's FACS-determined naive share, without sorting.

The receptor's source is a boy aged 5 to 17 in good health. Material: blood. Recombination joined TRBV6-5 with TRBJ2-1; the D region possibly corresponds to TRBD2 (6 bases align). For the CDR3, the sequence is CASSYSRLGSTYLYNEQFF. DNA sequence: TGTGCCAGCAGTTACTCTCGACTAGGATCGACCTATCTCTACAATGAGCAGTTCTTC.